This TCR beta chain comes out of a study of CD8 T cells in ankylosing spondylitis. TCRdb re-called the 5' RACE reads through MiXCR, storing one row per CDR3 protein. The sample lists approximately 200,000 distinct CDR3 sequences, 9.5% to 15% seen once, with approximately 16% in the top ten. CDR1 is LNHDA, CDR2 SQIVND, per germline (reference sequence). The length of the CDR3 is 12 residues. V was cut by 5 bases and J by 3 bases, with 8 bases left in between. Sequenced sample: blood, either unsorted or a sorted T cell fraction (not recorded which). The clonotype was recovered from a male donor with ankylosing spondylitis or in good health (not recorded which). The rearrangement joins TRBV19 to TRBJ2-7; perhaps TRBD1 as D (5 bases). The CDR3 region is CASSDSVYEQYF. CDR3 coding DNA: TGTGCCAGTAGTGACAGTGTCTACGAGCAGTACTTC.